This entry describes one T cell receptor (beta chain). It lacks a known antigen. The record has no base qualities; no much larger clone is one base away. The data are from a study of shared clonotypes between healthy human individuals (dated by TCRdb to between 2020 and 2021). Background on the whole study: The cohort included a few men and a couple of women between 18 and 49 years of age. The study deeply sequenced blood TCR repertoires of five healthy adults to estimate repertoire size and the extent of clonotype sharing between individuals. Per donor, three plates each were used for CD4 naive and CD4 memory, two for CD8 naive, and one for CD8 memory. Leukapheresis yielded between about 0.94 and 9 billion PBMCs per donor. To increase sequencing depth and limit assay-specific biases, TCR repertoire library preparation and sequencing were carried out by different laboratories using diverse techniques. Overall study outcomes, separate from this receptor: Sharing across a few donors was observed for around 5% of naive CD4, over 3% of naive CD8, roughly 2.3% of memory CD4, and less than 0.45% of memory CD8 clonotypes. Compared with non-shared clonotypes, the clonotypes found in all four sorted-subset donors had higher generation probabilities. Even with the large sequencing depth, rarefaction of the sorted-subset datasets indicated that sequencing was incomplete. Sampling was limited to blood, and TCR repertoires in tissue likely differ from TCR repertoires in blood. The small number of donors limited the genetic and exposure-history diversity represented. Naive subsets generally had larger estimated clonotype richness than memory subsets. Based on pairwise subsampling, the degree of clonotype sharing among donors was expected to be affected by sequencing depth.

Using the deep immunoSEQ assay, multiplex PCR amplified TCR CDR3 regions from genomic DNA. For each cell subset, the extracted genomic DNA was distributed evenly across all wells of several immunoSEQ 96-well plates, and each plate served as one replicate. For sorted subsets, approximately 200 ng of genomic DNA, equivalent to 25,000 to 35,000 T cell genomes, went into each replicate PCR. Purified libraries were measured with a Qubit 3.0 fluorometer, size-checked on a Bioanalyzer 2100, and measured again with the KAPA Library Quantification kit. Each immunoSEQ 96-well plate was sequenced on its own single-read 150-cycle Illumina NextSeq 550 flow cell. Under the source paper's analysis protocol: Because the immunoSEQ output included only junctional sequences and no quality scores, the filtering could not be the same as the filtering used for full-length reads. To assign V/J genes and CDR3, sequences were annotated against IMGT germline references using PyIR, a Python wrapper for IgBLAST v1.9. Any read was removed if the V/J assignment was weak (E-value above 1e-6), the CDR3 was missing, or the read contained stop codons, out-of-frame junctions, or ambiguous translated residues. V3J clonotypes were defined by identical inferred V gene, J gene, and CDR3 amino acid sequence. Percentage overlap between repertoires was calculated by dividing the number of shared unique clonotypes by the size of the smaller repertoire. Richness of each repertoire was evaluated using RTK rarefaction, the Chao1 estimator, and Recon v2.1 estimates of unobserved clonotypes. Generation probabilities for all TCRbeta clonotypes obtained by the gDNA method from several donors were computed using OLGA. Imported from immuneACCESS, the table was reduced by TCRdb to in-frame sequences with V and J called. These copies leave out some clones; in studies compared against another copy, an unresolved V gene accounts for under half, and the cause of the remainder is not known. V and J calls and clone size come straight from that table; D and trimming were deduced from the DNA. In all, the sample holds about 600,000 clones, and over 95% of those were seen once. The ten largest clones capture approximately 0.1% of the sample.

For the CD8 naive samples, CD45RO-negative cells were positively selected for CCR7, yielding a CD45RA+CCR7+ population from which TemRA cells were excluded. The donors were healthy, HIV-negative adults who had no recently reported acute infections or vaccinations. Only Caucasian adults living in Nashville, Tennessee, USA were represented among the donors. Blood was collected by leukapheresis, and PBMCs were isolated by Ficoll-Histopaque density gradient centrifugation and then cryopreserved in liquid nitrogen vapor phase. Analytical flow cytometry was used to check the purity and quantity of each magnetically sorted T cell population. Genomic DNA was isolated from every sorted fraction and measured by UV absorbance on a Nanodrop 2000c. Per the germline V gene (reference sequence), PRHDT is the CDR1 and FYEKMQ is the CDR2. The CDR3 spans 14 residues, from the cysteine through the phenylalanine. The entry retains the CDR3 DNA only, 42 bases that are in frame from base 1. V is cut by 3 bases and J by 0 bases, and the space between the germline ends is 8 bases.

The specimen was naive CD8+ T cells sorted from blood. Per the publication, the cell subset or site label means: CD45RA+CCR7+. The source of this sequence is a woman in her twenties or thirties in good health. The rearranged segments are TRBV13 and TRBJ1-1; the D gene identity is not certain. The bases read TGTGCCAGCAGCTTTGAGACCATGAACACTGAAGCTTTCTTT. Its protein reads: CASSFETMNTEAFF.